Reported below is one T cell receptor beta chain. Its antigen is not identified. The V gene lost 3 bases and the J gene lost 4 bases, with 13 bases spanning the gap. There are 15 residues in the CDR3. Germline CDR1 SNHLY, CDR2 FYNNEI. The data were taken from a study of shared clonotypes between healthy human individuals. Looking at the study overall: For every donor, three CD4 naive, three CD4 memory, two CD8 naive and one CD8 memory plates were used.

Data came from immunoSEQ multiplex PCR; TCRdb stores just in-frame clones and leaves some out. The table lists roughly 2.5 million clones, approximately 92% of them singletons. Adults of Caucasian background living in Nashville, Tennessee made up all donors. It was into CD45RA+ naive and CD45RA-negative memory subsets that the CD4+ cells were split. Overall study findings and caveats: The study found roughly 5% of naive CD4 clonotypes shared across several donors.

The chain employs TRBV2 and TRBJ1-5; D uncertain. Sample: naive CD4+ T cells sorted from blood. The subset was: CD45RA+ positively selected. This clonotype was sampled from a man younger than 35 in good health. Here the CDR3 reads CASSDLGSFNQPQHF. The CDR3 DNA sequence: TGTGCCAGCAGTGATCTGGGCAGCTTTAATCAGCCCCAGCATTTT.